This is a list of T cell receptor beta chains from one sample in a study of T cells after yellow fever vaccination. TCRdb re-called the 5' RACE reads through MiXCR, storing one row per CDR3 protein. The data contain hundreds of thousands of distinct CDR3 sequences, approximately 12% of them singletons. Sequenced material: CD4+ T cells sorted from PBMCs, taken 15 days after the yellow fever booster vaccination. Source of these receptors: a man younger than 30 who received the YFV17D yellow fever vaccine. The CDR3 runs from the conserved cysteine through the conserved F or W. A D gene is named only where the DNA matches it firmly.

D: .; V: TRBV7-8; CDR3: CASSLAPRGNSPLHF
D: .; V: TRBV7-8; CDR3: CASSFGDLAGNTIYF
D: TRBD1; V: TRBV5-1; CDR3: CASSPQGNEQFF
D: TRBD2; V: TRBV12-3/TRBV12-4; CDR3: CASSPGRGGAINEQFF
D: .; V: TRBV5-6; CDR3: CASSSAGAGKDTQYF
D: TRBD2; V: TRBV4-3; CDR3: CASSLTGRVRLSGANVLTF
D: TRBD2; V: TRBV4-2; CDR3: CASSLAGGRFDEQFF
D: TRBD1; V: TRBV29-1; CDR3: CSVEGDRVTGELFF
D: TRBD1; V: TRBV20-1; CDR3: CSAPSPGTGETQYF
D: TRBD1; V: TRBV3-1; CDR3: CASIRTGDTDTQYF
D: .; V: TRBV6-1; CDR3: CASGVIGNTIYF
D: .; V: TRBV12-3/TRBV12-4; CDR3: CASSLRRGGFRATNEKLFF
D: .; V: TRBV29-1; CDR3: CSVEVGDRGYEAFF
D: .; V: TRBV5-1; CDR3: CASSLDPILDNSPLHF
D: .; V: TRBV11-2; CDR3: CASSPTRRTDTQYF
D: .; V: TRBV28; CDR3: CASSFGRAYNEQFF
D: TRBD1; V: TRBV3-1; CDR3: CASSRGQDYSYEQYF
D: .; V: TRBV29-1; CDR3: CSVEGLAGTNEQFF
D: .; V: TRBV20-1; CDR3: CSASRQNTEAFF
D: TRBD1; V: TRBV5-1; CDR3: CASSKGQGESYGYTF
D: .; V: TRBV5-1; CDR3: CASSTLAWNEQFF
D: .; V: TRBV5-1; CDR3: CASSLRGDRNTGELFF